Each of the 6 T cell receptor beta chains below was sequenced from the same sample in a study of identical twins. TCRdb itself ran the 5' RACE reads through MiXCR, one entry per CDR3 protein. The sample lists roughly 260,000 distinct CDR3 sequences; more than 12% were seen once. Sequencing input: memory (CD45RO+) T cells sorted from blood. The receptors originated from a young woman in good health.

This clonotype turned up a few times. At one end the junction does not follow the germline gene, possibly because of a read error. V usage is TRBV2 and J usage is TRBJ2-2; no firm D call. Germline CDR1 SNHLY, CDR2 FYNNEI. The CDR3 is made up of 14 amino acids. The CDR3, as DNA: TGTGCCAGCAACTACGTATCGAACAGCGGGGAGCTGTTTTTT. Its protein product is CASNYVSNSGELFF.

V gene TRBV20-1 combines with J gene TRBJ1-1; D ambiguous. The CDR3 is 12 amino acids. V was shortened by 3 bases and J by 4 bases, with 9 bases between the two germline ends. Germline CDR1 and CDR2: DFQATT and SNEGSKA (reference sequence). The CDR3 reads CSASLWGTEAFF. In DNA form, the CDR3 reads TGCAGTGCTAGTTTGTGGGGCACTGAAGCTTTCTTT.

This clonotype occurred a few times. The chain recombines TRBV12-3 or TRBV12-4 with TRBJ2-7; D remains unclear. This CDR3 comprises 13 residues. V was cut by 5 bases and J by 5 bases, with 13 bases left in between. The CDR3 coding sequence is TGTGCCAGCAGTCTTACTCCTACCAACGAGCAGTACTTC. Encoded protein: CASSLTPTNEQYF.

This clonotype was observed many times. The rearrangement joins TRBV5-1 to TRBJ2-3; D unclear. The CDR3 length is 15 residues. Trimming stripped 2 bases from V and 0 bases from J, with 10 bases between. CDR1 is SGHRS and CDR2 is YFSETQ in the germline V gene. The CDR3 region is CASSFAGISTDTQYF. CDR3 nucleotides: TGCGCCAGCAGCTTCGCCGGAATTAGCACAGATACGCAGTATTTT.

The chain has TRBV11-1 and TRBJ2-3; unclear D gene. V shed 0 bases and J shed 4 bases, with 20 bases lying between them. The germline CDR1 and CDR2 sequences are SGHAT and FQDESV (reference sequence). This CDR3 comprises 18 residues. The CDR3 sequence: CASSLAATKRQIPDTQYF. The CDR3 nucleotides read TGTGCCAGCAGCTTAGCGGCTACGAAACGGCAGATCCCAGATACGCAGTATTTT.

The table lists this clonotype with a few counts. The genes are TRBV7-2 and TRBJ1-6, with D perhaps TRBD1 (5 bases). V lost 4 bases and J lost 5, with 12 bases in between. The CDR3 has 15 residues. Germline-derived CDR1 and CDR2 are SGHTA and FQGNSA. The CDR3 nucleotides are TGTGCCAGCAGCTCTAGGACACCGAATAATTCACCCCTCCACTTT. Protein sequence: CASSSRTPNNSPLHF.